This T cell receptor (beta chain) was retrieved from a study of glioma-infiltrating T cells after dendritic cell vaccination. Patients had residual fresh-frozen tumor tissue and more than two years of survival data. All glioblastoma patients lacked an isocitrate dehydrogenase mutation. Before vaccination, two weeks after the third vaccination, and at progression, PBMC were collected. The primer mix had 60 V beta and 13 J beta primers. Generated by immunoSEQ multiplex PCR, the TCRdb table keeps only in-frame clones and is missing some. The sample holds over 90,000 clones; roughly 79% are singletons and the top ten take 10% to 15%. The germline V and J ends were trimmed by 0 bases and 5 bases, with 5 bases remaining between them. In germline, CDR1 is SGHTA, CDR2 FQGNSA. This CDR3 comprises 14 residues.

Here the sequenced sample was blood, taken before dendritic cell vaccination. The receptor comes from a human donor with glioblastoma. The chain employs TRBV7-2 and TRBJ1-6; D is unclear. The CDR3 DNA is TGTGCCAGCAGCTTAGCGTCAGATAATTCACCCCTCCACTTT. Protein: CASSLASDNSPLHF.